Presented here are 10 T cell receptor beta chains from one specimen sequenced in a study of blood T cells in healthy people across ages. Primed by a sample-barcoded 5' primer and a J-beta primer mix, a second PCR proceeded for roughly 6 to 12 cycles. TCRdb reprocessed the 5' RACE reads via MiXCR and lists one record per CDR3 protein. The profile shows roughly 1.5 million distinct CDR3 sequences, roughly 43% of them singletons. Sequenced sample: blood. The receptors derive from a woman between 18 and 30 years old in good health.

Only a few counts were recorded for this clonotype. The chain carries TRBV18 and TRBJ2-5; 9 nucleotides match TRBD2. With V trimmed by 5 bases and J by 11 bases, 15 bases remained unmatched. CDR1 is KGHSH, CDR2 LQKENI, per germline. CDR3 length: 15 amino acids. The CDR3 reads CASSSGLATYNEQYF. The CDR3 bases are TGTGCCAGCTCATCGGGACTAGCAACCTACAATGAGCAGTACTTC.

In this sample, this clonotype turned up a few times. J is TRBJ1-1 and V is TRBV4-1; D possibly corresponds to TRBD1 (5 bases). The ends were cut back, 0 bases at V and 4 bases at J, with 12 bases in the middle. This CDR3 spans 15 amino acids. CDR1 is MGHRA, CDR2 YSYEKL, per germline. CDR3 DNA sequence: TGCGCCAGCAGCCAAGAGGGCGGGGGGAGCACTGAAGCTTTCTTT. As protein: CASSQEGGGSTEAFF.

This clonotype was picked up a small number of times. V usage is TRBV5-1 and J usage is TRBJ2-1; the D gene is possibly TRBD2 (6 bases). CDR3 length equals 16 residues. The ends were cut back, 0 bases at V and 4 bases at J, with 14 bases in the middle. From germline, CDR1 is SGHRS and CDR2 YFSETQ. The CDR3 region has the DNA TGCGCCAGCAGCTTGGATCCGGGAGACTTATACAATGAGCAGTTCTTC. Residues: CASSLDPGDLYNEQFF.

The chain is built from TRBV24-1 and TRBJ2-1; 9 nucleotides agree with TRBD2. This CDR3 contains 16 residues. Germline V CDR1 and CDR2: KGHDR, SFDVKD. The V and J ends lost 3 bases and 3 bases, in that order; junction bases with no gene match: 5. CDR3 bases: TGTGCCACCAGTGATCCCGGGACTAGCAGCTACAATGAGCAGTTCTTC. Translating gives CATSDPGTSSYNEQFF.

This clonotype was found a few times. The V gene is TRBV29-1, the J gene TRBJ1-5; 8 bases agree with TRBD1. This CDR3 has 12 amino acids. CDR1 is SQVTM, CDR2 ANQGSEA, per germline. Trimming took 6 bases from V and 3 from J; bases not matched to a gene: 1. CDR3 in DNA: TGCAGCGTCCAGGGGGCCAATCAGCCCCAGCATTTT. Its translation is CSVQGANQPQHF. Full variable domain (missing parts from reference TRBV29-1 and TRBJ1-5): SAVISQKPSRDICQRGTSLTIQCQVDSQVTMMFWYRQQPGQSLTLIATANQGSEATYESGFVIDKFPISRPNLTFSTLTVSNMSPEDSSIYLCSVQGANQPQHFGDGTRLSIL.

This clonotype was observed a handful of times. The chain links TRBV12-5 to TRBJ2-1; TRBD2 matches at 8 bases. The CDR3 is made up of 16 amino acids. With 1 base clipped from V and 8 bases from J, the junction kept 10 bases outside the gene matches. Germline V gene data show CDR1 as LGHNT and CDR2 as FRNRAP. The CDR3 region is CASGLGLARKEDEQFF. The CDR3, as DNA: TGTGCTAGTGGTTTGGGACTAGCGAGGAAGGAGGATGAGCAGTTCTTC. Variable domain in full (rest from reference TRBV12-5 and TRBJ2-1): DARVTQTPRHKVTEMGQEVTMRCQPILGHNTVFWYRQTMMQGLELLAYFRNRAPLDDSGMPKDRFSAEMPDATLATLKIQPSEPRDSAVYFCASGLGLARKEDEQFFGPGTRLTVL.

The CDR3 is CASSHGAVTSYGYTF. The CDR3 coding sequence is TGTGCCAGCAGCCATGGGGCAGTCACTAGCTATGGCTACACCTTC. The chain joins TRBV3-1 to TRBJ1-2; D is perhaps TRBD1 (5 bases). The V end lost 3 bases, the J end lost 4 bases, and 15 bases lay between the germline ends. The CDR3 length is 15 residues. In germline, CDR1 is LGHDT, CDR2 YNNKEL (reference sequence).

The gene calls are TRBV20-1 and TRBJ1-5; TRBD1 matches at 8 bases. The CDR3 covers 14 residues. V gave up 0 bases and J gave up 5 bases; unmatched junction bases: 3. Per germline, CDR1 DFQATT and CDR2 SNEGSKA (reference sequence). The CDR3 spells CSARDPTGDQPQHF. For the CDR3, the DNA is TGCAGTGCTAGAGACCCGACAGGGGATCAGCCCCAGCATTTT.

This clonotype was observed once. The CDR3, as DNA: TGTGCCAGCAAGGGGAAAGCCTCTGGAAACACCATATATTTT. It specifies CASKGKASGNTIYF. The chain couples TRBV3-1 to TRBJ1-3; weak D call: TRBD1 (5 bases). Germline V CDR1 and CDR2: LGHDT, YNNKEL (reference sequence). Between the trimmed V and J ends, which lost 7 bases and 0 bases, there was a span of 10 bases. CDR3 length: 14 amino acids.

This sequence joins TRBV29-1 and TRBJ1-1; D is unresolved. The germline CDR1 and CDR2 sequences are SQVTM and ANQGSEA. The CDR3 spans 14 residues. Trimming stripped 4 bases from V and 3 bases from J, with 15 bases between. The CDR3 loop reads CSVALLTGDTEAFF. The DNA for the CDR3 is TGCAGCGTTGCTCTACTGACTGGGGACACTGAAGCTTTCTTT.